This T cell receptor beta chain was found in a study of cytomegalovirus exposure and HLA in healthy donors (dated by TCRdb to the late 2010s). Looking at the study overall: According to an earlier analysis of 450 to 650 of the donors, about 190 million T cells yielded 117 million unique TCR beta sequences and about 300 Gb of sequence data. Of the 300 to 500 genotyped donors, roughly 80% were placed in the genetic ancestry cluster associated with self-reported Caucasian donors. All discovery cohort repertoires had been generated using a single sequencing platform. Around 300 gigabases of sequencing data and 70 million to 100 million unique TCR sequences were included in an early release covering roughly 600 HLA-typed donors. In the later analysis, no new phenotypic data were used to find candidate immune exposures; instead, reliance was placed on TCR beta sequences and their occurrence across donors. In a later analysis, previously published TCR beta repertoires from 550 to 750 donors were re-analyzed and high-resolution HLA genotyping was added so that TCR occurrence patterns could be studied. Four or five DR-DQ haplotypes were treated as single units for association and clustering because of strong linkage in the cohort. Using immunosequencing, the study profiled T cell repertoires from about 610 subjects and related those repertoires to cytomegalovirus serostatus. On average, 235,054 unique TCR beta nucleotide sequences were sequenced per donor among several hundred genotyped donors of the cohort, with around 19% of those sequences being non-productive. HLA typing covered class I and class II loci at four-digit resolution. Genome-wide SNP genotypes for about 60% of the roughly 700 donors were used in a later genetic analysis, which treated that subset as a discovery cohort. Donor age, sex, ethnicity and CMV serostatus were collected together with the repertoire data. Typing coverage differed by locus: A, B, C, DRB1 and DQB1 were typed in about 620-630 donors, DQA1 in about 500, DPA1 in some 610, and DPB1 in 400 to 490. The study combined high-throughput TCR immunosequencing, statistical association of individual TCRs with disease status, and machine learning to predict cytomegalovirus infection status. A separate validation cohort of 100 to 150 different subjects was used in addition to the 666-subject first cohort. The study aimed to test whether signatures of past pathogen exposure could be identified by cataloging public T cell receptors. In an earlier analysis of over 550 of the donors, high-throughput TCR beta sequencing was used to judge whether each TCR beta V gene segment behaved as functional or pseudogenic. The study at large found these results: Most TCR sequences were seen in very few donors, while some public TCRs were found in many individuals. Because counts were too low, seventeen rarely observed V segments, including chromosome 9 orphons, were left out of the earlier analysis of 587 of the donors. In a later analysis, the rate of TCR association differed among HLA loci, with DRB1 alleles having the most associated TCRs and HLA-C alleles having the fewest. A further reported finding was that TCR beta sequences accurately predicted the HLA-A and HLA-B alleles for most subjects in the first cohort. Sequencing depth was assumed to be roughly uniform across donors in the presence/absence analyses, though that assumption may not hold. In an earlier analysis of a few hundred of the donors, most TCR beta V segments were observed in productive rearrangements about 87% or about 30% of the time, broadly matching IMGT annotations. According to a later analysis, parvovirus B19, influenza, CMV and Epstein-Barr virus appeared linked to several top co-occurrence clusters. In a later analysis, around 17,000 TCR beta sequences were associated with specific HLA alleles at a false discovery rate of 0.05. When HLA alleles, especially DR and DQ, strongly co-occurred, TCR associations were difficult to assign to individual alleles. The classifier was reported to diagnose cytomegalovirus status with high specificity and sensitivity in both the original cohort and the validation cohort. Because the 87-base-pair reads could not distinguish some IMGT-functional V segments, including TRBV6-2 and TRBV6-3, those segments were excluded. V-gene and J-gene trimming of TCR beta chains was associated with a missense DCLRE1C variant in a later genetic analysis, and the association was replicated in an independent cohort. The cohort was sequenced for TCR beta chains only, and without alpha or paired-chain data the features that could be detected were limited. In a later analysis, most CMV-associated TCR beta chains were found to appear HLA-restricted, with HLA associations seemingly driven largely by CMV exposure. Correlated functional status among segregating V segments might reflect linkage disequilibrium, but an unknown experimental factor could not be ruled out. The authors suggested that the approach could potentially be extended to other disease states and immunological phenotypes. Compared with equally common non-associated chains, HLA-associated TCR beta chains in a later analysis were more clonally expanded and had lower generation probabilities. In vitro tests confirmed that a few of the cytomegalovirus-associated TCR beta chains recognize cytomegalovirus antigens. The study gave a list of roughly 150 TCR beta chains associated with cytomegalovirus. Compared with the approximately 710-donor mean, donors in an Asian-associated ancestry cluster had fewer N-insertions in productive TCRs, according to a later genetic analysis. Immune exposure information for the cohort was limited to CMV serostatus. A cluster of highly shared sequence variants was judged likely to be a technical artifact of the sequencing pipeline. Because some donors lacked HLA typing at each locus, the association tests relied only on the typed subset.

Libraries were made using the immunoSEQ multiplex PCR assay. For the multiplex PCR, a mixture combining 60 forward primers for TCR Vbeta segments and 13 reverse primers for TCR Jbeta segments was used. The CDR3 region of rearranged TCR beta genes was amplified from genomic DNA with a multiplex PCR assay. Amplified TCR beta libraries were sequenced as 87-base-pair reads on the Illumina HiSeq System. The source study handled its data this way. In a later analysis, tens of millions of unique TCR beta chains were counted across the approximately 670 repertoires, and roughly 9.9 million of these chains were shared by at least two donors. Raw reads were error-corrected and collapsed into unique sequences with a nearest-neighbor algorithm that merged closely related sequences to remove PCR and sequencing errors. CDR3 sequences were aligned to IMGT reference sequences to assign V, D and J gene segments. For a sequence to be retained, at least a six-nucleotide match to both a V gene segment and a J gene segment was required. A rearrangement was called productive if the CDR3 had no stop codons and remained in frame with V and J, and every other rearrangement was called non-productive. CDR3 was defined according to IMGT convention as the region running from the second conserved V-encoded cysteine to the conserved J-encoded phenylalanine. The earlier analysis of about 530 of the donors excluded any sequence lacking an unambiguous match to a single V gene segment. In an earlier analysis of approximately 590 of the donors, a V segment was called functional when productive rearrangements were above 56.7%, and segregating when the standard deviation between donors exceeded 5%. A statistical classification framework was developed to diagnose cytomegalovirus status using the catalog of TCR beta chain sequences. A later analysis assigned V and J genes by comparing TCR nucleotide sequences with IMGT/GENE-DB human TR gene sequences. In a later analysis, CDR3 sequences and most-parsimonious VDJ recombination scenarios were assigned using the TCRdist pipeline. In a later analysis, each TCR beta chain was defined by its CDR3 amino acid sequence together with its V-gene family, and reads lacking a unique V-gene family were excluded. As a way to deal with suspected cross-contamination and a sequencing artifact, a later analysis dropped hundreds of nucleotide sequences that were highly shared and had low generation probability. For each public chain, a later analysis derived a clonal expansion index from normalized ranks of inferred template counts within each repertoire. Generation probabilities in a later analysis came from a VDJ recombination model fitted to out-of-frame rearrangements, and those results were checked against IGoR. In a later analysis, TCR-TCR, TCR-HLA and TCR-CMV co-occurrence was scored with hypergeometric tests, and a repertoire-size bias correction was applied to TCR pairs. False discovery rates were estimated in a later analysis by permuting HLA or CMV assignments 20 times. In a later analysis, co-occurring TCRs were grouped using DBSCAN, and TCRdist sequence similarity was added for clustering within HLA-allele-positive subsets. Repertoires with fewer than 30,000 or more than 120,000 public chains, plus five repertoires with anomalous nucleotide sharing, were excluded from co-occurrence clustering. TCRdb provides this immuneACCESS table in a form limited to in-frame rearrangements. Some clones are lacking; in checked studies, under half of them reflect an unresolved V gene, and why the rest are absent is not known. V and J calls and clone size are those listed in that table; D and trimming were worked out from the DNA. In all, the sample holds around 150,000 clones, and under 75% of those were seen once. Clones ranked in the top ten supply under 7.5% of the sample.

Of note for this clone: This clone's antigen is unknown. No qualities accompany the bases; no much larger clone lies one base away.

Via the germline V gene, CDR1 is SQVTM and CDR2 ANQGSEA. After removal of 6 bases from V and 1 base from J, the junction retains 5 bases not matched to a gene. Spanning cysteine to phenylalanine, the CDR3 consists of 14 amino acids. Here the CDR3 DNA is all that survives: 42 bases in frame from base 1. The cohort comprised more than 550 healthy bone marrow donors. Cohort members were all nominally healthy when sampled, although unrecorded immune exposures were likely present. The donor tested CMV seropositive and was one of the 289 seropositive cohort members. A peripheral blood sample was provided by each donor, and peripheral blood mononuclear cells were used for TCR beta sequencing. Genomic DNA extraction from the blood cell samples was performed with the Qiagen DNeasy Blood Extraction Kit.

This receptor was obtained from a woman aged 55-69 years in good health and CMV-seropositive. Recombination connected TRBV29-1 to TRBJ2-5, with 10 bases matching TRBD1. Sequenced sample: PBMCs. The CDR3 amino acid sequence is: CSVSRDRGQETQYF. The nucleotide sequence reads TGCAGCGTAAGCCGGGACAGGGGCCAAGAGACCCAGTACTTC. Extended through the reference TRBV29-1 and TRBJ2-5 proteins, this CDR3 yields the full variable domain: SAVISQKPSRDICQRGTSLTIQCQVDSQVTMMFWYRQQPGQSLTLIATANQGSEATYESGFVIDKFPISRPNLTFSTLTVSNMSPEDSSIYLCSVSRDRGQETQYFGPGTRLLVL.